This T cell receptor beta chain stems from a study of T cell responses to AZD1222 COVID-19 vaccine. Study-level points and caveats: The donor group comprised mostly white British people and more females; the analysis possibly underestimated clonal diversity.

The sample holds one count of this clone. The antigen remains undetermined. Repertoires were generated with immunoSEQ multiplex PCR, while TCRdb's copy carries only in-frame clones and drops some. The sample yields about 110,000 clones, 70% to 90% seen once. The sample consisted of peripheral blood, taken on day 0 of AZD1222 vaccination. The source of this sequence is an adult in good health.

Written as DNA, the CDR3 is TGTGCCAGCAGTATTCAGGGGTCCAATCAGCCCCAGCATTTT. Amino acid sequence: CASSIQGSNQPQHF. The chain is built from TRBV6-5 and TRBJ1-5; possible D gene TRBD1, 6 bases. The length of the CDR3 is 14 residues. CDR1 and CDR2 from the germline V gene are MNHEY and SVGAGI. The V gene lost 5 bases and the J gene lost 3 bases, with 11 bases spanning the gap.